Below are 29 T cell receptor beta chains sequenced from a single sample in a study of T cell responses to AZD1222 COVID-19 vaccine. The method was immunoSEQ multiplex PCR; TCRdb's version includes in-frame clones alone and lacks a portion of them. Of 150,000 to 200,000 clones listed, less than 95% are singletons. Material: peripheral blood, obtained 28 days after the second AZD1222 dose. These receptors all come from an adult who received the AZD1222 COVID-19 vaccine.

The V gene is TRBV18, the J gene TRBJ1-1; no firm D call. CDR1 and CDR2 from the germline V gene are KGHSH and LQKENI. The V and J ends lost 5 bases and 4 bases respectively, with 14 bases between them. There are 14 residues in the CDR3. CDR3: CASSTGSTGTEAFF. CDR3 coding DNA: TGTGCCAGCTCAACCGGGTCTACGGGCACTGAAGCTTTCTTT.

This rearrangement joins TRBV6-5 to TRBJ1-1; no definite D call. V lost 8 bases and J 6 bases, leaving 16 bases between the germline ends. CDR3 length: 13 residues. Germline CDR1 is MNHEY and CDR2 is SVGAGI. This CDR3 reads CASVGEVFAEAFF. In DNA form, the CDR3 reads TGTGCCAGCGTCGGGGAGGTGTTTGCTGAAGCTTTCTTT.

The rearrangement uses TRBV5-4 and TRBJ2-2, with 8 bases that match TRBD1. Germline CDR1 and CDR2: SGHNT and YYREEE (reference sequence). J lost 0 bases, V lost 6 bases, and 7 bases had no gene match. CDR3 length equals 16 residues. CDR3 loop: CASTLGGQANTGELFF. The CDR3 DNA follows: TGTGCCAGCACCCTGGGGGGACAGGCGAACACCGGGGAGCTGTTTTTT.

This clone turned up a few times. The chain employs TRBV27 and TRBJ2-7; 12 positions match TRBD1. Germline V gene sequence: CDR1 MNHEY, CDR2 SMNVEV (reference sequence). CDR3 length equals 14 residues. V lost 6 bases and J lost 6; bases outside the gene matches: 6. Here the CDR3 DNA reads TGTGCCAGCAGGGGGACAGGGGGCGCGATCGAGCAGTACTTC. Translated: CASRGTGGAIEQYF.

In this sample, this clone turned up once. J is TRBJ2-6 and V is TRBV6-4; possibly TRBD2 for D (6 bases). The CDR3 contains 17 residues. Trimming shortened V by 2 bases and J by 3 bases, and 14 bases separated the two germline ends. The germline V gene has CDR1 MRHNA and CDR2 SNTAGT. For the CDR3, the DNA is TGTGCCAGCAGTGACAGCGGATCGGGAGTTGGGGCCAACGTCCTGACTTTC. The encoded protein is CASSDSGSGVGANVLTF.

The chain recombines TRBV19 with TRBJ2-5; D gene ambiguous. The germline V gene encodes CDR1 LNHDA and CDR2 SQIVND (reference sequence). This CDR3 contains 12 residues. V lost 4 bases, J lost 3 bases, and 6 bases lay in between. The CDR3 sequence: CASSRVKETQYF. CDR3 DNA: TGTGCCAGTAGTAGAGTGAAAGAGACCCAGTACTTC.

The chain joins TRBV3-1 (or the pseudogene TRBV3-2) to TRBJ2-7, with D possibly matching TRBD2 (6 bases). The germline V and J ends were trimmed by 2 bases and 2 bases, with 13 bases remaining between them. CDR1 and CDR2 (germline): LGHDT, YNNKEL (reference sequence). This CDR3 region has 15 residues. CDR3 DNA sequence: TGTGCCAGCAGCCAAATAGCGGAGTCCACCTACGAGCAGTACTTC. Protein: CASSQIAESTYEQYF.

The rearrangement links TRBV20-1 to TRBJ1-2; D uncertain. The CDR3 is 11 residues long. Trimming took off 4 bases at V and 7 bases at J, with 10 bases between the two ends. Germline values: CDR1 DFQATT, CDR2 SNEGSKA (reference sequence). Written as DNA, the CDR3 is TGCAGTGCTATAGGAGGCTTTGGCTACACCTTC. Translating it yields CSAIGGFGYTF.

The chain combines TRBV5-1 with TRBJ2-7, with D uncertain. V lost 0 bases to trimming and J lost 2 bases, with 6 bases between them. Germline loops: CDR1 SGHRS, CDR2 YFSETQ. This CDR3 has 13 residues. DNA of the CDR3: TGCGCCAGCAGCTTGGAGGCAGCCTACGAGCAGTACTTC. Translating gives CASSLEAAYEQYF.

The chain has TRBV4-1 and TRBJ2-2, with D maybe TRBD2 (5 bases). The V gene's germline CDR1 is MGHRA and CDR2 YSYEKL. This CDR3 is 14 amino acids long. Trimming removed 3 bases from V and 8 bases from J, with 13 bases in between. Written as DNA, the CDR3 is TGCGCCAGCAGCCAGGACTCACCCCCGGGGGAGCTGTTTTTT. Translating gives CASSQDSPPGELFF.

Only one count was recorded for this clone. The CDR3 bases are TGTGCCATCAGTGAATTAAGGGGACAGGGAAAGGGAGCTAATGAAAAACTGTTTTTT. Amino acids: CAISELRGQGKGANEKLFF. This sequence joins TRBV10-3 and TRBJ1-4, with 9 nucleotides matching TRBD1. In germline, CDR1 is ENHRY, CDR2 SYGVKD. The V segment lost 3 bases and the J segment 3 bases; nucleotides outside the gene matches: 14. The CDR3 spans 19 residues.

The chain is built from TRBV7-2 and TRBJ2-7; D gene uncertain. Germline V gene lookup returns CDR1 SGHTA and CDR2 FQGNSA. The CDR3 contains 13 residues. Trimming stripped 7 bases from V and 3 bases from J, with 13 bases between. This CDR3 is CASTTRTHYEQYF. The CDR3 region has the DNA TGTGCCAGCACCACAAGGACGCACTACGAGCAGTACTTC.

The chain joins TRBV4-2 to TRBJ1-2; 7 bases are shared with TRBD1. This CDR3 has 15 residues. V shed 1 base and J 0 bases; nucleotides not matched to a gene: 2. Germline CDR1 reads LGHNA; CDR2 reads YNFKEQ. Here the CDR3 DNA reads TGTGCCAGCAGCCAAGGACAGGGCGCTAACTATGGCTACACCTTC. Translating gives CASSQGQGANYGYTF.

The chain has TRBV4-2 and TRBJ2-2; D unclear. The CDR3 runs 15 residues. CDR1 and CDR2 (germline): LGHNA, YNFKEQ. Trimming left V 0 bases short and J 2 bases short, with 7 bases between. The CDR3: CASSQDNSNTGELFF. CDR3 in DNA: TGTGCCAGCAGCCAAGATAACAGTAACACCGGGGAGCTGTTTTTT.

The chain is built from TRBV10-3 and TRBJ2-7; 8 bases are shared with TRBD1. Germline CDR1 and CDR2: ENHRY and SYGVKD. This CDR3 has 14 amino acids. After removal of 4 bases from V and 6 bases from J, the junction contained 8 bases not matched to a gene. The CDR3 DNA reads as TGTGCCATCAGTGTGGGGCAGGGGGCTGGCGAGCAGTACTTC. Amino acid sequence: CAISVGQGAGEQYF.

The V gene is TRBV7-9, the J gene TRBJ2-7; D remains ambiguous. The CDR3 spans 11 residues. From germline, CDR1 is SEHNR and CDR2 FQNEAQ (reference sequence). Trimming took off 5 bases at V and 2 bases at J, with 4 bases between the two ends. For the CDR3, the DNA is TGTGCCAGCAGCGATACCTACGAGCAGTACTTC. Translating it yields CASSDTYEQYF.

The chain joins TRBV27 to TRBJ2-3; TRBD1 aligns across 11 bases. The V and J ends lost 4 bases and 2 bases, in that order; junction bases with no gene match: 8. Germline V gives CDR1 MNHEY, CDR2 SMNVEV (reference sequence). This CDR3 spans 17 amino acids. The CDR3 reads CASSSRTGGPSTDTQYF. The CDR3 bases are TGTGCCAGCAGTTCCCGGACAGGGGGCCCCTCCACAGATACGCAGTATTTT.

The chain links TRBV6-2 or TRBV6-3 to TRBJ2-1; D is perhaps TRBD2 (5 bases). V was trimmed by 5 bases and J by 12 bases, leaving 11 bases between them. Germline V lookup: CDR1 MNHEY, CDR2 SVGEGT. This CDR3 has 11 residues. In DNA form, the CDR3 reads TGTGCCAGCAGTAGGGAGCAGTGGCAGTTCTTC. It translates to CASSREQWQFF.

This rearrangement joins TRBV7-2 to TRBJ2-7; 11 bases map to TRBD2. Germline assignment: CDR1 SGHTA and CDR2 FQGNSA. This CDR3 spans 13 amino acids. The junction had 2 bases not matched to a gene; V was cut back by 7 bases and J by 3 bases. The CDR3 nucleotides are TGTGCCAGCACCCTAGCGGGAGGCTACGAGCAGTACTTC. This translates into CASTLAGGYEQYF.

This clone was observed many times. The chain combines TRBV7-6 with TRBJ1-5; D gene ambiguous. V was cut by 1 base and J by 5 bases, with 6 bases left in between. Looked up from germline, CDR1 is SGHVS and CDR2 is FNYEAQ. There are 13 residues in the CDR3. CDR3 DNA sequence: TGTGCCAGCAGCTTAGATACCGATCAGCCCCAGCATTTT. Amino acid sequence: CASSLDTDQPQHF.

The rearrangement links TRBV10-3 to TRBJ1-2, with unresolved D. The CDR3 runs to 13 residues. V gave up 3 bases and J gave up 3 bases, with 8 bases separating them. The germline CDR1 and CDR2 sequences are ENHRY and SYGVKD. The CDR3 protein is CAISDSGYYGYTF. For the CDR3, the DNA is TGTGCCATCAGTGATTCGGGGTACTATGGCTACACCTTC.

The chain employs TRBV7-6 and TRBJ2-2; 10 positions agree with TRBD1. V was clipped by 3 bases and J by 0 bases; unmatched bases: 1. The CDR3 contains 16 residues. CDR1 is SGHVS and CDR2 is FNYEAQ in the germline V gene. CDR3 sequence (DNA): TGTGCCAGCAGCTTGGGACAGGGGACGAACACCGGGGAGCTGTTTTTT. Translating it yields CASSLGQGTNTGELFF.

The CDR3: CASSQDNSPLHF. CDR3 DNA sequence: TGTGCCAGCAGCCAAGATAATTCACCCCTCCACTTT. This chain connects TRBV3-1 (or the pseudogene TRBV3-2) to TRBJ1-6; D unclear. Germline-derived CDR1 and CDR2 are LGHDT and YNNKEL (reference sequence). With 0 bases removed from V and 6 bases from J, the gap between germline ends came to 0 bases. The CDR3 contains 12 residues.

V usage is TRBV5-4 and J usage is TRBJ2-7, with D tentatively TRBD2 (5 bases). The CDR3 loop spans 13 amino acids. Per germline, CDR1 SGHNT and CDR2 YYREEE (reference sequence). V lost 0 bases to trimming and J lost 6 bases, with 10 bases between them. The CDR3 region has the DNA TGTGCCAGCAGCTTGGGGGGAGCTCGCGAGCAGTACTTC. Translation gives CASSLGGAREQYF.

The V call is TRBV30, the J call TRBJ1-6; 10 nucleotides line up with TRBD1. The CDR3 runs to 14 residues. Germline V gene sequence: CDR1 GTSNPN, CDR2 SVGIG (reference sequence). Trimming removed 2 bases from V and 10 bases from J; junction bases left unmatched: 5. The CDR3 region is CAWSPGTGASPLHF. The CDR3 DNA reads TGTGCCTGGAGTCCCGGGACAGGGGCATCACCCCTCCACTTT.

Turning to this clone: This may come from a read error, since a much larger clone is one base off. Different DNA sequences within this sample yield the same CDR3. The chain links TRBV28 to TRBJ1-2; 9 bases agree with TRBD1. The V gene's germline CDR1 is MDHEN and CDR2 SYDVKM. V was clipped by 3 bases and J by 4 bases; unmatched bases: 0. The CDR3 contains 13 residues. As DNA, the CDR3 is TGTGCCAGCAGTTTGGACAGGGGCTATGGCTACACCTTC. Translated: CASSLDRGYGYTF.

This chain joins TRBV7-2 and TRBJ1-5; D is unclear. The CDR3 runs 14 residues. CDR1 and CDR2 (germline): SGHTA, FQGNSA. The V end lost 5 bases, the J end lost 4 bases, and 12 bases lay between the germline ends. The CDR3 sequence is CASSPVRVNQPQHF. CDR3 coding DNA: TGTGCCAGCAGCCCCGTAAGGGTTAATCAGCCCCAGCATTTT.

The chain employs TRBV5-4 and TRBJ1-1; D is undetermined. The length of the CDR3 is 13 residues. CDR1 SGHNT and CDR2 YYREEE come from the germline V gene (reference sequence). Between the trimmed V and J ends, which lost 4 bases and 0 bases, there was a span of 7 bases. CDR3: CASSRSMNTEAFF. The CDR3 DNA sequence: TGTGCCAGCAGCCGCTCAATGAACACTGAAGCTTTCTTT.

The chain recombines TRBV27 with TRBJ2-7; 14 bases agree with TRBD2. V was pared by 3 bases and J by 2 bases, with 3 bases of the junction left unmatched. CDR1 MNHEY and CDR2 SMNVEV come from the germline V gene (reference sequence). The CDR3 sequence is 16 residues long. The CDR3 here is CASSFGTSGRAYEQYF. CDR3 sequence (DNA): TGTGCCAGCAGTTTCGGGACTAGCGGGAGAGCCTACGAGCAGTACTTC.